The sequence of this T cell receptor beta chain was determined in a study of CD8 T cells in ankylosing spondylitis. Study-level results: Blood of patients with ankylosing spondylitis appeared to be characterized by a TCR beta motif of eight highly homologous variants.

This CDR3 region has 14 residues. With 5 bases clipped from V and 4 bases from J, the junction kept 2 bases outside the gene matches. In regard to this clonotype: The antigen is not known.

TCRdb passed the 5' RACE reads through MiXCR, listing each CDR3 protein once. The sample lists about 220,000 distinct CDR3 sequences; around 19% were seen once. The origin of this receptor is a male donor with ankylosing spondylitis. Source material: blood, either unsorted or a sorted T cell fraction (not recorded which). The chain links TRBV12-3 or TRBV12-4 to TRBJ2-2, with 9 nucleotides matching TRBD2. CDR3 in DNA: TGTGCCAGCAGTGGGACTAGCAGCACCGGGGAGCTGTTTTTT. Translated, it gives CASSGTSSTGELFF.